The 32 T cell receptor beta chains in this list originate from one sample, sequenced in a study of T cell changes during pregnancy in multiple sclerosis (dated by TCRdb to between 2019 and 2020). The library was made by the immunoSEQ multiplex PCR assay. As stored in TCRdb, this immuneACCESS dataset retains in-frame rearrangements with V and J assigned. A fraction of the clones does not appear; measured against another copy, unresolved V genes explain less than half of the discrepancy, and the remainder lacks a known reason. For this sample the table gives approximately 60,000 clones, of which approximately 92% were detected only once. The top ten constitute roughly 2.2% of the sample. The sample in question was peripheral blood, obtained in the first trimester of pregnancy. The receptors were sampled from a female donor with multiple sclerosis, enrolled in a pregnancy study.

The chain combines TRBV7-6 with TRBJ2-3, with 10 bases aligning to TRBD1. Germline V lookup: CDR1 SGHVS, CDR2 FNYEAQ. Trimming took 5 bases from V and 6 from J; bases not matched to a gene: 5. This CDR3 is 14 amino acids long. The CDR3 nucleotides read TGTGCCAGCAGCATAGGGACAGGGGTGGATACGCAGTATTTT. Translation gives CASSIGTGVDTQYF. The complete variable domain, with remaining parts taken from reference TRBV7-6 and TRBJ2-3, reads GAGVSQSPRYKVTKRGQDVALRCDPISGHVSLYWYRQALGQGPEFLTYFNYEAQQDKSGLPNDRFSAERPEGSISTLTIQRTEQRDSAMYRCASSIGTGVDTQYFGPGTRLTVL.

The V and J genes are TRBV28 and TRBJ2-1, with 9 bases identical to TRBD2. The V and J ends lost 2 bases and 4 bases, in that order; junction bases with no gene match: 6. This CDR3 comprises 16 residues. Germline V gene sequence: CDR1 MDHEN, CDR2 SYDVKM. The CDR3 reads CASSLIPLAGYNEQFF. In DNA form, the CDR3 reads TGTGCCAGCAGTTTAATCCCCCTAGCGGGGTACAATGAGCAGTTCTTC.

V gene TRBV11-2 combines with J gene TRBJ2-1, with D possibly matching TRBD2 (5 bases). The CDR3 length is 14 residues. CDR1 is SGHAT, CDR2 FQNNGV, per germline. Trimming stripped 2 bases from V and 7 bases from J, with 12 bases between. CDR3 sequence reads: CASSLLIRGNEQFF. The CDR3 DNA sequence: TGTGCCAGCAGCTTACTGATTCGGGGAAATGAGCAGTTCTTC.

This rearrangement joins TRBV27 to TRBJ2-7; 9 nucleotides agree with TRBD1. The CDR3 totals 15 residues. With V trimmed by 2 bases and J by 5 bases, 7 bases remained unmatched. CDR1 and CDR2 from the germline V gene are MNHEY and SMNVEV (reference sequence). CDR3 sequence (DNA): TGTGCCAGCAGTTTAGCTGGGACAGGGTCCAACGAGCAGTACTTC. Translated: CASSLAGTGSNEQYF.

The chain couples TRBV4-2 to TRBJ2-3; 8 bases align to TRBD2. The CDR3 loop spans 15 amino acids. Per germline, CDR1 LGHNA and CDR2 YNFKEQ. The trim removed 0 bases at V and 7 bases at J, leaving 6 bases unmatched. The DNA of the CDR3 is TGTGCCAGCAGCCAAGATCTCTCGGGAGGGAATACGCAGTATTTT. This sequence encodes CASSQDLSGGNTQYF.

This chain links TRBV2 with TRBJ2-7; 9 bases fit TRBD1. Unmatched junction bases numbered 9, after V lost 6 bases and J lost 6 bases. There are 14 residues in the CDR3. The germline gives CDR1 SNHLY, CDR2 FYNNEI. The DNA of the CDR3 is TGTGCCAGCAGGCCCCGGGACAGGGTTTCCGAGCAGTACTTC. Translation: CASRPRDRVSEQYF.

This chain joins TRBV9 and TRBJ1-2, with D tentatively TRBD1 (6 bases). The CDR3 length is 14 residues. The V end lost 3 bases, the J end lost 1 base, and 10 bases lay between the germline ends. Germline V gene data show CDR1 as SGDLS and CDR2 as YYNGEE. This CDR3 reads CASSDSGVNYGYTF. CDR3 sequence (DNA): TGTGCCAGCAGCGACTCAGGGGTTAACTATGGCTACACCTTC.

The chain has TRBV5-1 and TRBJ2-3; tentatively, D is TRBD2 (5 bases). The germline V gene encodes CDR1 SGHRS and CDR2 YFSETQ. CDR3 length: 18 residues. Trimming removed 1 base from V and 6 bases from J, with 24 bases in between. CDR3 in DNA: TGCGCCAGCAGCTTGATCGGGTGGCGGGTTCCATTTGGGGATACGCAGTATTTT. This gives the protein CASSLIGWRVPFGDTQYF.

The J gene is TRBJ2-7, the V gene TRBV7-2; the match to TRBD1 covers 7 bases. Germline V gene data show CDR1 as SGHTA and CDR2 as FQGNSA. V lost 5 bases, J lost 3 bases, and 7 bases stayed unmatched. The CDR3 covers 14 residues. The CDR3 region is CASSGDRANYEQYF. The DNA of the CDR3 is TGTGCCAGCAGCGGGGACAGAGCAAACTACGAGCAGTACTTC.

This clone occurred once. The chain employs TRBV11-1 and TRBJ2-1; 11 bases agree with TRBD2. V lost 5 bases, J lost 4 bases, and 7 bases stayed unmatched. This CDR3 spans 16 amino acids. In germline, CDR1 is SGHAT, CDR2 FQDESV (reference sequence). CDR3 in amino acids: CASSPGLAAVYNEQFF. The CDR3 coding sequence is TGTGCCAGCAGCCCGGGACTAGCGGCGGTATACAATGAGCAGTTCTTC.

This rearrangement joins TRBV5-4 to TRBJ2-5, with 10 bases lining up with TRBD2. There are 15 residues in the CDR3. In germline, CDR1 is SGHNT, CDR2 YYREEE (reference sequence). Trimming at V came to 4 bases and at J to 5 bases, leaving 8 bases not matched to a gene. In DNA, the CDR3 is TGTGCCAGCAGCATCGGACTAGCGGTGGGGGAGACCCAGTACTTC. It specifies CASSIGLAVGETQYF. Combining the CDR3 with reference TRBV5-4 and TRBJ2-5 gives the whole variable domain ETGVTQSPTHLIKTRGQQVTLRCSSQSGHNTVSWYQQALGQGPQFIFQYYREEENGRGNFPPRFSGLQFPNYSSELNVNALELDDSALYLCASSIGLAVGETQYFGPGTRLLVL.

The chain couples TRBV29-1 to TRBJ1-2; D perhaps matches TRBD1 (5 bases). CDR1 is SQVTM, CDR2 ANQGSEA, per germline. CDR3 size: 11 residues. The V end lost 4 bases, the J end lost 8 bases, and 11 bases lay between the germline ends. CDR3 sequence (DNA): TGCAGCGTTGCGTCGAGACAGGGCTACACCTTC. This encodes CSVASRQGYTF.

This clone was detected only once. The rearrangement joins TRBV10-3 to TRBJ1-1, with a possible D match to TRBD1 (6 bases). The CDR3 spans 15 residues. Per the germline V gene, CDR1 is ENHRY and CDR2 is SYGVKD. V was clipped by 6 bases and J by 1 base, with 15 bases between them. CDR3 bases: TGTGCCATCAGGGAGCAGGGACATCCGAACACTGAAGCTTTCTTT. Amino acid sequence: CAIREQGHPNTEAFF.

The chain has TRBV7-6 and TRBJ2-5; 9 bases are a match to TRBD1. With 1 base clipped from V and 2 bases from J, the junction kept 2 bases outside the gene matches. The CDR3 sequence is 15 residues long. CDR1 and CDR2 from the germline V gene are SGHVS and FNYEAQ. CDR3: CASSLGDRGQETQYF. CDR3 bases: TGTGCCAGCAGCTTAGGTGACAGGGGGCAAGAGACCCAGTACTTC.

This sequence joins TRBV9 and TRBJ2-3, with TRBD1 matching over 7 bases. The CDR3 totals 16 residues. With 1 base clipped from V and 3 bases from J, the junction kept 8 bases outside the gene matches. Germline loops: CDR1 SGDLS, CDR2 YYNGEE. CDR3 sequence: CASSVSPQGETDTQYF. In nucleotides, the CDR3 is TGTGCCAGCAGCGTAAGTCCCCAGGGGGAGACAGATACGCAGTATTTT. The full variable domain, completed using reference TRBV9 and TRBJ2-3, is DSGVTQTPKHLITATGQRVTLRCSPRSGDLSVYWYQQSLDQGLQFLIQYYNGEERAKGNILERFSAQQFPDLHSELNLSSLELGDSALYFCASSVSPQGETDTQYFGPGTRLTVL.

This clone appeared a single time. The chain couples TRBV5-4 to TRBJ2-7; perhaps TRBD2 as D (5 bases). Germline-derived CDR1 and CDR2 are SGHNT and YYREEE (reference sequence). This CDR3 comprises 16 residues. Trimming stripped 0 bases from V and 1 base from J, with 14 bases between. The CDR3 sequence: CASSLVKEALSYEQYF. Here the CDR3 DNA reads TGTGCCAGCAGCTTGGTAAAGGAGGCGTTATCCTACGAGCAGTACTTC.

The CDR3 protein is CASKGGTGGEKLFF. CDR3 sequence (DNA): TGTGCCAGCAAGGGAGGCACAGGGGGAGAAAAACTGTTTTTT. The chain is built from TRBV6-5 and TRBJ1-4; 8 bases align to TRBD1. Per germline, CDR1 MNHEY and CDR2 SVGAGI. The CDR3 length is 14 residues. Unmatched junction bases numbered 9, after V lost 7 bases and J lost 8 bases.

The V and J genes are TRBV19 and TRBJ2-7; D gene ambiguous. Per the germline V gene, CDR1 is LNHDA and CDR2 is SQIVND (reference sequence). Trimming pared 5 bases from V and 3 bases from J, leaving 5 bases between. CDR3 size: 11 residues. Written as DNA, the CDR3 is TGTGCCAGTAGTCCGGGCTACGAGCAGTACTTC. This gives the protein CASSPGYEQYF.

This rearrangement joins TRBV19 to TRBJ1-2; D unresolved. This CDR3 has 15 residues. Germline CDR1 is LNHDA and CDR2 is SQIVND (reference sequence). Trimming shortened V by 0 bases and J by 8 bases, and 16 bases separated the two germline ends. The CDR3 loop is CASSIDSAGFEGYTF. Written as DNA, the CDR3 is TGTGCCAGTAGTATAGATTCCGCGGGGTTTGAAGGCTACACCTTC.

The DNA for the CDR3 is TGTGCCAGCAGCTCTCAACCGGGACAGGCCTACGAGCAGTACTTC. Translated, it gives CASSSQPGQAYEQYF. The chain uses TRBV11-1 and TRBJ2-7; TRBD1 agrees at 8 bases. The ends lost 4 bases at V and 2 bases at J; junction bases unmatched: 7. The germline V gene has CDR1 SGHAT and CDR2 FQDESV (reference sequence). This CDR3 contains 15 residues.

The rearrangement joins TRBV9 to TRBJ2-7; 8 positions agree with TRBD2. The germline V gene has CDR1 SGDLS and CDR2 YYNGEE. This CDR3 has 15 amino acids. J lost 3 bases, V lost 0 bases, and 5 bases had no gene match. For the CDR3, the DNA is TGTGCCAGCAGCGTAGGGCTAGCGGGCCTCTACGAGCAGTACTTC. Amino acid sequence: CASSVGLAGLYEQYF.

This chain links TRBV5-8 with TRBJ2-3; TRBD2 matches at 7 bases. The germline gives CDR1 SGHTS, CDR2 YDEGEE. V lost 1 base and J lost 0; bases outside the gene matches: 11. The CDR3 loop spans 18 amino acids. The CDR3, as DNA: TGTGCCAGCAGCTTGCTGTATCCACTAGCGACTAGCACAGATACGCAGTATTTT. Amino acid sequence: CASSLLYPLATSTDTQYF.

The J gene is TRBJ2-3, the V gene TRBV5-1; TRBD2 agrees at 7 bases. Trimming removed 3 bases from V and 2 bases from J; junction bases left unmatched: 9. This CDR3 spans 16 amino acids. Germline loops: CDR1 SGHRS, CDR2 YFSETQ. The CDR3 nucleotides are TGCGCCAGCAGCTACTACCCGGGAGGCGCCACAGATACGCAGTATTTT. Translating it yields CASSYYPGGATDTQYF.

The rearrangement links TRBV7-6 to TRBJ2-2; possible D gene TRBD1, 6 bases. The V gene's germline CDR1 is SGHVS and CDR2 FNYEAQ. The CDR3 has 14 residues. V was trimmed by 6 bases and J by 3 bases, leaving 11 bases between them. The CDR3 spells CASSYRVHTGELFF. CDR3 bases: TGTGCCAGCAGTTACAGGGTGCACACCGGGGAGCTGTTTTTT.

The chain recombines TRBV29-1 with TRBJ1-5; the match to TRBD1 covers 10 bases. There are 13 residues in the CDR3. Looked up from germline, CDR1 is SQVTM and CDR2 is ANQGSEA. The V segment lost 6 bases and the J segment 3 bases; nucleotides outside the gene matches: 2. The CDR3, as DNA: TGCAGCGTACGACAGGGGGCCAATCAGCCCCAGCATTTT. Translated, it gives CSVRQGANQPQHF.

This sequence joins TRBV4-1 and TRBJ2-1; TRBD1 might be the D (5 bases). The germline CDR1 and CDR2 sequences are MGHRA and YSYEKL. The CDR3 totals 16 residues. Trimming took 0 bases from V and 5 from J, leaving 14 bases between them. CDR3 sequence: CASSQEGAELHNEQFF. CDR3 bases: TGCGCCAGCAGCCAAGAAGGGGCAGAATTACACAATGAGCAGTTCTTC.

V gene TRBV6-6 combines with J gene TRBJ2-1, with 13 positions matching TRBD2. CDR1 and CDR2 (germline): MNHNY, SVGAGI (reference sequence). V was pared by 6 bases and J by 9 bases, with 11 bases of the junction left unmatched. The CDR3 is 16 amino acids. CDR3 DNA: TGTGCCAGCAGCTTTACTAGCGGGAGGGCGGTGGGTGAGCAGTTCTTC. Residues: CASSFTSGRAVGEQFF.

The rearrangement uses TRBV11-3 and TRBJ2-5; 9 bases line up with TRBD2. CDR3 length equals 15 residues. Trimming took 6 bases from V and 4 from J; bases not matched to a gene: 9. Germline V gives CDR1 SGHNT, CDR2 YENEEA. CDR3 region: CASSSWREGGETQYF. The CDR3, as DNA: TGTGCCAGCAGTTCCTGGCGGGAGGGGGGAGAGACCCAGTACTTC. Full variable domain (missing parts from reference TRBV11-3 and TRBJ2-5): EAGVVQSPRYKIIEKKQPVAFWCNPISGHNTLYWYLQNLGQGPELLIRYENEEAVDDSQLPKDRFSAERLKGVDSTLKIQPAELGDSAVYLCASSSWREGGETQYFGPGTRLLVL.

The chain employs TRBV28 and TRBJ1-5, with D unclear. This CDR3 has 15 amino acids. From germline, CDR1 is MDHEN and CDR2 SYDVKM. V was trimmed by 2 bases and J by 0 bases, leaving 8 bases between them. The CDR3 DNA follows: TGTGCCAGCAGTTTAATCCGAGCTAGCAATCAGCCCCAGCATTTT. Translation: CASSLIRASNQPQHF.

In this sample, this clone turned up once. This sequence joins TRBV7-9 and TRBJ1-4; no definite D call. Germline loops: CDR1 SEHNR, CDR2 FQNEAQ (reference sequence). The CDR3 runs to 18 residues. V lost 2 bases and J lost 1, with 17 bases in between. The CDR3 nucleotides read TGTGCCAGCAGCTTACCAACCGCGGGGAGGGAAACTAATGAAAAACTGTTTTTT. Its translation is CASSLPTAGRETNEKLFF.

This clone is a singleton in its sample. V gene TRBV29-1 combines with J gene TRBJ2-4, with D unclear. The CDR3 extends over 16 amino acids. CDR1 and CDR2 from the germline V gene are SQVTM and ANQGSEA. V was pared by 0 bases and J by 0 bases, with 12 bases between. The CDR3 loop reads CSVEELSTLAKNIQYF. DNA of the CDR3: TGCAGCGTTGAAGAGTTATCTACCCTAGCCAAAAACATTCAGTACTTC.

The V gene is TRBV28, the J gene TRBJ2-1, with 11 positions matching TRBD2. CDR1 and CDR2 from the germline V gene are MDHEN and SYDVKM. The CDR3 covers 15 residues. Losses at the gene ends were 6 bases for V and 4 bases for J; bases not matched to a gene: 5. The CDR3 nucleotides are TGTGCCAGCAGCCCACTAGCGGGAGTTTACAATGAGCAGTTCTTC. The encoded protein is CASSPLAGVYNEQFF.